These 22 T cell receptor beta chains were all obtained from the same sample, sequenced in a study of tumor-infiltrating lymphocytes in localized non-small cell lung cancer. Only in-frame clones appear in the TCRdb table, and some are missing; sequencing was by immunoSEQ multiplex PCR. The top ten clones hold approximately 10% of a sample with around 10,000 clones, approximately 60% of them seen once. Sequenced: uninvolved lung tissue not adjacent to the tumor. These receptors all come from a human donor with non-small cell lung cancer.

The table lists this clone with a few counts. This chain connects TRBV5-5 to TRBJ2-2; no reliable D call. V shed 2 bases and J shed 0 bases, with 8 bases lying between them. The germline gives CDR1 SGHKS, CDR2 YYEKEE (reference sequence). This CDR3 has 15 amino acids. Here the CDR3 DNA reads TGTGCCAGCAGCTTCAAGGGCGCGAACACCGGGGAGCTGTTTTTT. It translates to CASSFKGANTGELFF.

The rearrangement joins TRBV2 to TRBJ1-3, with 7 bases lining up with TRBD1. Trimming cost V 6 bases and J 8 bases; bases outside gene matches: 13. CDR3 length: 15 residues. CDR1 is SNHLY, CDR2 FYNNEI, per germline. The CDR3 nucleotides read TGTGCCAGCAGCCCCACGCGGCAGGGGGGGGACACCATATATTTT. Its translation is CASSPTRQGGDTIYF.

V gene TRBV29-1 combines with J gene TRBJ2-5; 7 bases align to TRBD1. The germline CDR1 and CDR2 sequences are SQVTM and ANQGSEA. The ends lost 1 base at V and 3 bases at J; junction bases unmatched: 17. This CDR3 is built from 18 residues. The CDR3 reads CSVEVMAPGQTLKETQYF. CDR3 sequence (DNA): TGCAGCGTTGAAGTAATGGCTCCGGGACAGACTCTGAAAGAGACCCAGTACTTC.

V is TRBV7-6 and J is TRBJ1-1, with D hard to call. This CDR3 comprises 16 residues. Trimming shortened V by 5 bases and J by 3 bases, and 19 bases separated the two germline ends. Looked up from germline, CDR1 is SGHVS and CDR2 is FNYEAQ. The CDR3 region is CASSLGRLGGDTEAFF. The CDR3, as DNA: TGTGCCAGCAGCCTGGGGAGGTTAGGTGGGGACACTGAAGCTTTCTTT.

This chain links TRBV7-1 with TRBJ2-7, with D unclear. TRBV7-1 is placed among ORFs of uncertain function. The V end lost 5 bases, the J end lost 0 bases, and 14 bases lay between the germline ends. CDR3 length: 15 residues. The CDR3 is CASSAADVHSYEQYF. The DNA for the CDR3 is TGTGCCAGCAGCGCCGCAGATGTCCACTCCTACGAGCAGTACTTC.

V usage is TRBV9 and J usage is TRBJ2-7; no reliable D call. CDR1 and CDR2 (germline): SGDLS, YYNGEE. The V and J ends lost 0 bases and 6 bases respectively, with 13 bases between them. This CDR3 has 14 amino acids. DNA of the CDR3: TGTGCCAGCAGCGTAGCTCTGGGGTCTTCCGAGCAGTACTTC. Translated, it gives CASSVALGSSEQYF.

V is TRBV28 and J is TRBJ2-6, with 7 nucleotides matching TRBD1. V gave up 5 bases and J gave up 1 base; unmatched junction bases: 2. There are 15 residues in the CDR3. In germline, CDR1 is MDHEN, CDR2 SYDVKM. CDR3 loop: CASSQQGSGANVLTF. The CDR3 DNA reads TGTGCCAGCAGTCAACAGGGGTCTGGGGCCAACGTCCTGACTTTC.

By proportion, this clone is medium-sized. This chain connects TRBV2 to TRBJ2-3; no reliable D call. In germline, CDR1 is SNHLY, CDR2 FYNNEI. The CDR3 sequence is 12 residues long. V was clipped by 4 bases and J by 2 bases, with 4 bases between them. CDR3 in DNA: TGTGCCAGCAGTGGAGCCACAGATACGCAGTATTTT. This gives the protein CASSGATDTQYF.

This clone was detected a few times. The CDR3 DNA reads as TGCGCCAGCAGCTTGAACGCCGGCAGTACTGAAGCTTTCTTT. Residues: CASSLNAGSTEAFF. The rearrangement uses TRBV5-1 and TRBJ1-1; no clear D gene. Trimming stripped 1 base from V and 5 bases from J, with 12 bases between. The CDR3 sequence is 14 residues long. Germline CDR1 reads SGHRS; CDR2 reads YFSETQ.

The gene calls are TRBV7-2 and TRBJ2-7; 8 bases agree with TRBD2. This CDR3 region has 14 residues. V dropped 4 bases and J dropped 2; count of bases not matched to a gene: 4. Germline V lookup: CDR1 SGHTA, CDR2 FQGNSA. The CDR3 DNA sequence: TGTGCCAGCAGCTCCCGGGGGGGTACCTACGAGCAGTACTTC. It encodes CASSSRGGTYEQYF. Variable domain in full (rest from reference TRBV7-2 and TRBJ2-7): GAGVSQSPSNKVTEKGKDVELRCDPISGHTALYWYRQSLGQGLEFLIYFQGNSAPDKSGLPSDRFSAERTGGSVSTLTIQRTQQEDSAVYLCASSSRGGTYEQYFGPGTRLTVT.

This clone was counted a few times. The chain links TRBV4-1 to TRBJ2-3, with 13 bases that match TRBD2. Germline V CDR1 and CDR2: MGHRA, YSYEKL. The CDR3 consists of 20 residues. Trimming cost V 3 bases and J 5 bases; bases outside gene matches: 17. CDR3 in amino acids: CASSHPGLAGQAIRQDTQYF. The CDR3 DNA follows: TGCGCCAGCAGCCATCCGGGACTAGCGGGGCAGGCAATTCGCCAAGATACGCAGTATTTT.

The DNA for the CDR3 is TGTGCCAGCAGCCACGAACAGACAGGGAACGATGATGGCTACACCTTC. Translated, it gives CASSHEQTGNDDGYTF. The J gene is TRBJ1-2, the V gene TRBV4-2, with 7 bases identical to TRBD1. CDR3 length equals 16 residues. The ends lost 3 bases at V and 6 bases at J; junction bases unmatched: 13. Per germline, CDR1 LGHNA and CDR2 YNFKEQ.

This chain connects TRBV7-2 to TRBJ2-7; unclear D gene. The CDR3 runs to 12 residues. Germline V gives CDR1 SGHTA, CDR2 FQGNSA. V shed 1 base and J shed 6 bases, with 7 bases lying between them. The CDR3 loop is CASSLGVSEQYF. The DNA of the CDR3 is TGTGCCAGCAGCTTAGGGGTCTCCGAGCAGTACTTC. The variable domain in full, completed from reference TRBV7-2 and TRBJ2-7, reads GAGVSQSPSNKVTEKGKDVELRCDPISGHTALYWYRQSLGQGLEFLIYFQGNSAPDKSGLPSDRFSAERTGGSVSTLTIQRTQQEDSAVYLCASSLGVSEQYFGPGTRLTVT.

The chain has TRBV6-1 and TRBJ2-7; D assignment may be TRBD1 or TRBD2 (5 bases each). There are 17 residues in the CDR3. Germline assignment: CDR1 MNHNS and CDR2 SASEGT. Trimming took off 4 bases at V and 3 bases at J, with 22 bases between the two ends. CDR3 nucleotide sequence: TGTGCCAGCAGTGGACTCTCCCACAGGCGGGCGTACTACGAGCAGTACTTC. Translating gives CASSGLSHRRAYYEQYF.

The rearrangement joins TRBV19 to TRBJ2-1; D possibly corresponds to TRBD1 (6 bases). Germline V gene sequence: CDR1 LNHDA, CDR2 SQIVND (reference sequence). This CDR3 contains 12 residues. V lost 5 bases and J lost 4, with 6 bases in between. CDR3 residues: CASSDRYNEQFF. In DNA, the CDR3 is TGTGCCAGTAGTGACAGGTACAATGAGCAGTTCTTC.

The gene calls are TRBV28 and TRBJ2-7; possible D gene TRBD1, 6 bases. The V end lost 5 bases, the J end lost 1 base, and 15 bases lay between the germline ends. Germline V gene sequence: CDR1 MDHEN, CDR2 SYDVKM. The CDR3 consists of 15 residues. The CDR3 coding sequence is TGTGCCAGCAGTCCCCCCGGGGACAAGTCCTACGAGCAGTACTTC. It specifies CASSPPGDKSYEQYF. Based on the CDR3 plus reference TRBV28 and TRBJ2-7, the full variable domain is DVKVTQSSRYLVKRTGEKVFLECVQDMDHENMFWYRQDPGLGLRLIYFSYDVKMKEKGDIPEGYSVSREKKERFSLILESASTNQTSMYLCASSPPGDKSYEQYFGPGTRLTVT.

In DNA form, the CDR3 reads TGTGCCAGCAGTTCTCGGGGGGGCCGACGAAAAGATACGCAGTATTTT. Translating gives CASSSRGGRRKDTQYF. The rearrangement links TRBV28 to TRBJ2-3, with 8 bases identical to TRBD2. Germline assignment: CDR1 MDHEN and CDR2 SYDVKM. After removal of 4 bases from V and 5 bases from J, the junction contained 11 bases not matched to a gene. The length of the CDR3 is 16 residues.

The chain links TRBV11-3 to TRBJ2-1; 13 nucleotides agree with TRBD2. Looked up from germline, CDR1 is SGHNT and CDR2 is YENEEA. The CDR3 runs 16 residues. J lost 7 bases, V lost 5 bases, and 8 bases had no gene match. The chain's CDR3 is CASSRGTSGGVNEQFF. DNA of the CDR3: TGTGCCAGCAGCCGAGGCACTAGCGGGGGGGTAAATGAGCAGTTCTTC.

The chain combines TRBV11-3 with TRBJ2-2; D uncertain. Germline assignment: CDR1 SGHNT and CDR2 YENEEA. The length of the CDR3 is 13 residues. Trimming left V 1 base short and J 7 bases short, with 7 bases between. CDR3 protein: CASSLVKRGELFF. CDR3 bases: TGTGCCAGCAGCTTAGTGAAGCGCGGGGAGCTGTTTTTT.

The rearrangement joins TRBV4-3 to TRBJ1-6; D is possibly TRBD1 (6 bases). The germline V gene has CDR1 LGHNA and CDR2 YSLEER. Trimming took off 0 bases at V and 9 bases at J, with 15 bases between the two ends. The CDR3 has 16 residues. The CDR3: CASSQEGQQGGSPLHF. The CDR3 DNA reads TGCGCCAGCAGCCAAGAGGGGCAACAGGGTGGTTCACCCCTCCACTTT.

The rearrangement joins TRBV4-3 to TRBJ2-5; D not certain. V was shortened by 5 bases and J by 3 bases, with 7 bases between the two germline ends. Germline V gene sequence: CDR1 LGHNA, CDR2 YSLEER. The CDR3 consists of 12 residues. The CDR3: CASSGPEETQYF. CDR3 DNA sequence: TGCGCCAGCAGCGGGCCCGAAGAGACCCAGTACTTC.

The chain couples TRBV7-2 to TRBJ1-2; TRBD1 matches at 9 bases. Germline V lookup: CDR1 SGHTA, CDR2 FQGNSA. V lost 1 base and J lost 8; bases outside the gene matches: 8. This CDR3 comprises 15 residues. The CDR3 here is CASSLEWGQGRGYTF. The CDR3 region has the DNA TGTGCCAGCAGCTTAGAATGGGGACAGGGCCGAGGCTACACCTTC.